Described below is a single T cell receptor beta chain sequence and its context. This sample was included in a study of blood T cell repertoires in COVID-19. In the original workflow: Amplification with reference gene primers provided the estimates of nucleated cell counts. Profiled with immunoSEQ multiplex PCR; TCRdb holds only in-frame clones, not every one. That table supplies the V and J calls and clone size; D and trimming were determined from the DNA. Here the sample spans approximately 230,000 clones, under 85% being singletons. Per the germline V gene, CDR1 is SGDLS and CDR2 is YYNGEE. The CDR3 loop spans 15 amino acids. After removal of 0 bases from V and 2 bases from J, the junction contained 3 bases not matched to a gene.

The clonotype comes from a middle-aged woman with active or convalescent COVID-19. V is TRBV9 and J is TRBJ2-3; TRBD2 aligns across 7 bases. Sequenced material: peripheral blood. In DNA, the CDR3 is TGTGCCAGCAGCGTAGATGGGGGGGACACAGATACGCAGTATTTT. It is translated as CASSVDGGDTDTQYF.